The rows below give T cell receptor beta chains drawn from one sample of a study of beta chain features in type 1 diabetes. Clones were sequenced by immunoSEQ multiplex PCR, and TCRdb holds only the in-frame ones, with some missing. The table has some 150,000 clones, approximately 13% seen once. Material for sequencing was central memory CD4+ T cells from blood. These receptors were collected from a man younger than 35 with type 1 diabetes. Each CDR3 is given with its conserved first and last residue. The order of the fields is clone size, D gene, V gene, J gene, CDR3 protein, CDR3 DNA. The D gene is left open where the match is weak. Clone sizes are given selectively: once, few, many, or a class where the clone is expanded.

size: -; D: -; V: TRBV7-2; J: TRBJ2-3; CDR3: CASSLVLGPSTDTQYF; DNA: TGTGCCAGCAGCTTAGTCCTGGGACCAAGCACAGATACGCAGTATTTT
size: -; D: -; V: TRBV7-2; J: TRBJ1-2; CDR3: CASSLGGTPSNYGYTF; DNA: TGTGCCAGCAGCTTAGGCGGGACGCCCTCTAACTATGGCTACACCTTC
size: -; D: -; V: TRBV7-3; J: TRBJ2-2; CDR3: CASSWTAGGELFF; DNA: TGTGCCAGCAGCTGGACCGCGGGCGGGGAGCTGTTTTTT
size: -; D: TRBD1; V: TRBV6-1; J: TRBJ1-1; CDR3: CATERRTGVNTEAFF; DNA: TGTGCCACCGAACGGAGGACAGGGGTGAACACTGAAGCTTTCTTT
size: few; D: TRBD2; V: TRBV29-1; J: TRBJ2-1; CDR3: CSVAFRLAGGINEQFF; DNA: TGCAGCGTCGCATTTCGCCTAGCGGGGGGGATCAATGAGCAGTTCTTC
size: few; D: -; V: TRBV11-3; J: TRBJ2-1; CDR3: CASSLLGDYNEQFF; DNA: TGTGCCAGCAGCCTCTTGGGCGATTACAATGAGCAGTTCTTC
size: few; D: -; V: TRBV27; J: TRBJ1-2; CDR3: CASSFGSGSYGYTF; DNA: TGTGCCAGCAGTTTCGGATCGGGGAGCTATGGCTACACCTTC
size: -; D: TRBD1; V: TRBV5-4; J: TRBJ2-5; CDR3: CASSFRGQQRETQYF; DNA: TGTGCCAGCAGCTTTAGGGGACAGCAGCGCGAGACCCAGTACTTC
size: -; D: TRBD2; V: TRBV19; J: TRBJ2-5; CDR3: CASSILTSGAQETQYF; DNA: TGTGCCAGTAGTATTCTGACTAGCGGGGCGCAAGAGACCCAGTACTTC
size: few; D: -; V: TRBV27; J: TRBJ2-1; CDR3: CAGSASIDNEQFF; DNA: TGTGCCGGTAGTGCCTCGATAGACAATGAGCAGTTCTTC
size: few; D: -; V: TRBV30; J: TRBJ1-3; CDR3: CAWSKQRLTGNTIYF; DNA: TGTGCCTGGAGTAAGCAAAGGCTTACTGGAAACACCATATATTTT
size: -; D: -; V: TRBV30; J: TRBJ1-3; CDR3: CASRRGFSGNTIYF; DNA: TGTGCCTCGAGGAGGGGGTTCTCTGGAAACACCATATATTTT
size: few; D: -; V: TRBV18; J: TRBJ2-7; CDR3: CASSPPGGRAYEQYF; DNA: TGTGCCAGCTCACCACCGGGTGGTCGGGCCTACGAGCAGTACTTC
size: many; D: -; V: TRBV7-2; J: TRBJ1-6; CDR3: CASSGQTDSPLHF; DNA: TGTGCCAGCAGCGGACAGACCGATTCACCCCTCCACTTT
size: few; D: TRBD2; V: TRBV27; J: TRBJ2-3; CDR3: CASGDRTRISLTQYF; DNA: TGTGCCAGCGGGGACCGGACTAGGATAAGTCTTACGCAGTATTTT
size: few; D: TRBD1; V: TRBV6-5; J: TRBJ1-6; CDR3: CASRPQGDNSPLHF; DNA: TGTGCCAGCAGACCTCAGGGGGATAATTCACCCCTCCACTTT
size: -; D: -; V: TRBV7-9; J: TRBJ2-1; CDR3: CASSPPRGGEQFF; DNA: TGTGCCAGCAGTCCCCCTCGGGGTGGCGAGCAGTTCTTC
size: few; D: -; V: TRBV15; J: TRBJ1-2; CDR3: CATSRGQEAGYTF; DNA: TGTGCCACCAGCAGAGGACAGGAAGCTGGCTACACCTTC
size: -; D: TRBD1; V: TRBV7-6; J: TRBJ1-4; CDR3: CASSLRQGGFNEKLFF; DNA: TGTGCCAGCAGCTTGAGACAGGGAGGGTTTAATGAAAAACTGTTTTTT
size: few; D: TRBD1; V: TRBV7-9; J: TRBJ2-3; CDR3: CASSLRAGGEDTQYF; DNA: TGTGCCAGCAGCTTAAGAGCAGGGGGCGAGGATACGCAGTATTTT
size: few; D: -; V: TRBV7-8; J: TRBJ2-5; CDR3: CASSLSPSVETQYF; DNA: TGTGCCAGCAGCTTATCGCCCTCTGTCGAGACCCAGTACTTC
size: -; D: TRBD1; V: TRBV10-2; J: TRBJ2-5; CDR3: CASSPALRTGQETQYF; DNA: TGCGCCAGCAGCCCAGCCCTAAGGACAGGGCAAGAGACCCAGTACTTC
size: -; D: TRBD1; V: TRBV12-5; J: TRBJ2-5; CDR3: CASGHGTGLRETQYF; DNA: TGTGCTAGTGGCCACGGGACAGGGTTAAGAGAGACCCAGTACTTC
size: few; D: -; V: TRBV6-6; J: TRBJ2-4; CDR3: CASSPHDSLAKNIQYF; DNA: TGTGCCAGCAGTCCCCACGACAGCTTAGCCAAAAACATTCAGTACTTC
size: few; D: -; V: TRBV4-2; J: TRBJ2-2; CDR3: CASREQGDTGELFF; DNA: TGTGCCAGCAGGGAACAGGGTGACACCGGGGAGCTGTTTTTT
size: -; D: -; V: TRBV13; J: TRBJ2-4; CDR3: CASTLRLANKNIQYF; DNA: TGTGCCAGCACCCTCCGACTGGCGAATAAAAACATTCAGTACTTC
size: -; D: -; V: TRBV18; J: TRBJ1-5; CDR3: CASSPSQTEISPQHF; DNA: TGTGCCAGCTCACCATCTCAGACAGAGATCAGCCCCCAGCATTTT
size: few; D: -; V: TRBV5-1; J: TRBJ2-3; CDR3: CASSSTTDTQYF; DNA: TGCGCCAGCAGTTCTACCACAGATACGCAGTATTTT
size: few; D: -; V: TRBV4-2; J: TRBJ1-2; CDR3: CASSQEKTGNYGYTF; DNA: TGTGCCAGCAGCCAAGAAAAGACCGGGAACTATGGCTACACCTTC
size: -; D: TRBD1; V: TRBV7-2; J: TRBJ2-7; CDR3: CASSPRRDRVVYEQYF; DNA: TGTGCCAGCAGCCCGAGGAGGGACAGGGTCGTATACGAGCAGTACTTC
size: -; D: TRBD1; V: TRBV5-1; J: TRBJ2-1; CDR3: CASSPGQDEQFF; DNA: TGCGCCAGCAGCCCAGGACAGGATGAGCAGTTCTTC
size: -; D: -; V: TRBV7-8; J: TRBJ2-5; CDR3: CASSDDTTQETQYF; DNA: TGTGCCAGCAGCGATGACACCACCCAAGAGACCCAGTACTTC
size: few; D: -; V: TRBV7-2; J: TRBJ1-6; CDR3: CASNLAWNSPLHF; DNA: TGTGCCAGCAATCTGGCCTGGAATTCACCCCTCCACTTT
size: few; D: -; V: TRBV6-5; J: TRBJ2-5; CDR3: CASSYWGRGGETQYF; DNA: TGTGCCAGCAGTTACTGGGGGCGAGGGGGAGAGACCCAGTACTTC
size: few; D: TRBD1; V: TRBV11-2; J: TRBJ2-1; CDR3: CASSLSGQTYYNEQFF; DNA: TGTGCCAGCAGCTTATCGGGACAGACTTACTACAATGAGCAGTTCTTC
size: -; D: -; V: TRBV10-3; J: TRBJ1-5; CDR3: CAISESEGVQPQHF; DNA: TGTGCCATCAGTGAGTCCGAGGGTGTTCAGCCCCAGCATTTT
size: -; D: -; V: TRBV29-1; J: TRBJ2-2; CDR3: CSFGQRTGELFF; DNA: TGCAGCTTCGGACAGAGGACCGGGGAGCTGTTTTTT
size: few; D: -; V: TRBV29-1; J: TRBJ1-4; CDR3: CSVLGAGSGNEKLFF; DNA: TGCAGCGTCCTCGGGGCTGGGTCGGGGAATGAAAAACTGTTTTTT
size: -; D: TRBD1; V: TRBV27; J: TRBJ1-2; CDR3: CASHPRQGGGYTF; DNA: TGTGCCAGCCACCCCCGACAGGGAGGTGGCTACACCTTC
size: few; D: TRBD1; V: TRBV28; J: TRBJ2-3; CDR3: CASRVTGGTDTQYF; DNA: TGTGCCAGCAGAGTTACAGGGGGCACAGATACGCAGTATTTT
size: few; D: -; V: TRBV15; J: TRBJ1-1; CDR3: CATSRGGTGRNTEAFF; DNA: TGTGCCACCAGCAGAGGAGGTACAGGGCGAAACACTGAAGCTTTCTTT
size: -; D: -; V: TRBV18; J: TRBJ2-7; CDR3: CASSSSAFGEQYF; DNA: TGTGCCAGCTCCTCGTCCGCCTTTGGGGAGCAGTACTTC
size: many; D: -; V: TRBV30; J: TRBJ2-1; CDR3: CAWDRGQVYNEQFF; DNA: TGTGCCTGGGACCGGGGCCAAGTCTACAATGAGCAGTTCTTC
size: few; D: TRBD2; V: TRBV5-4; J: TRBJ2-3; CDR3: CASSPGLAGLTDTQYF; DNA: TGTGCCAGCAGCCCCGGACTAGCGGGGCTCACAGATACGCAGTATTTT
size: few; D: -; V: TRBV15; J: TRBJ2-5; CDR3: CATSRDQLTELYF; DNA: TGTGCCACCAGCAGAGATCAACTCACAGAGCTGTACTTC
size: few; D: -; V: TRBV29-1; J: TRBJ2-7; CDR3: CSVGITDSYEQYF; DNA: TGCAGCGTTGGCATTACAGACTCCTACGAGCAGTACTTC
size: -; D: TRBD1; V: TRBV5-1; J: TRBJ1-1; CDR3: CASSGTGGTEAFF; DNA: TGCGCCAGCAGCGGGACAGGGGGCACTGAAGCTTTCTTT
size: -; D: TRBD2; V: TRBV4-1; J: TRBJ2-1; CDR3: CASSQDRASGGYNEQFF; DNA: TGCGCCAGCAGCCAAGATCGGGCTAGCGGGGGCTACAATGAGCAGTTCTTC
size: -; D: -; V: TRBV5-1; J: TRBJ1-6; CDR3: CASSLGTDDSPLHF; DNA: TGCGCCAGCAGCTTGGGGACAGACGATTCACCCCTCCACTTT
size: few; D: TRBD1; V: TRBV5-4; J: TRBJ2-5; CDR3: CASTQGQSIQETQYF; DNA: TGTGCCAGCACCCAGGGACAGTCAATCCAAGAGACCCAGTACTTC
size: few; D: -; V: TRBV10-3; J: TRBJ2-3; CDR3: CATYTKGGEREDTQYF; DNA: TGTGCCACCTACACTAAAGGGGGGGAGCGGGAAGATACGCAGTATTTT
size: few; D: -; V: TRBV20-1; J: TRBJ1-2; CDR3: CSAGQYGYTF; DNA: TGCAGTGCCGGACAGTATGGCTACACCTTC
size: -; D: -; V: TRBV9; J: TRBJ2-3; CDR3: CASSARLGRPPDTQYF; DNA: TGTGCCAGCAGCGCCCGCCTCGGGAGACCTCCGGATACGCAGTATTTT